This T cell receptor beta chain was captured by sequencing in a study of T-cell memory formation after mild COVID-19 (dated by TCRdb to the early 2020s). In terms of the full investigation: TCR sequence clusters from the two donors were found to be largely donor specific. T-cell clones expanding and contracting after mild COVID-19 in a couple of donors were tracked by longitudinal TCRalpha and TCRbeta repertoire sequencing. Two young, previously healthy adult volunteers, one female and one male, were included in the cohort. What the authors observed across the whole study: Only a couple of mild cases were covered in the study, and larger cohorts including severe cases with pre-infection samples were considered necessary. Clones that contracted from day 15 to 85 showed balanced CD4/CD8 phenotypes, whereas a second wave of clones that expanded from day 15 to 37 leaned towards CD4+. Some responding clones were found in pre-infection memory, which suggests that pre-existing cross-reactive memory T cells took part in the SARS-CoV-2 response. The second-wave clones that peaked on day 37 were not confirmed to be SARS-CoV-2 specific. Contracting CD4+ clones were found mainly in CM and EM memory subsets, while CD8+ clones were enriched in EMRA.

Sequencing relied on an Illumina NovaSeq 6000. Using 5'RACE with constant-segment primers, TCRalpha and TCRbeta cDNA libraries were constructed, with sample barcodes and unique molecular identifiers added in the process. Trizol reagent was used to extract RNA from every sample. Library amplification was performed in two PCR steps, and a second sample barcode and Illumina TruSeq adapters were introduced in the second step. The libraries were sequenced on an Illumina NovaSeq using 2 x 150 bp paired-end reads. On the authors' methods: With migec v1.2.7, reads were demultiplexed and then collapsed into UMI-guided consensus sequences. With mixcr v2.1.11, UMI consensuses were aligned to TRA and TRB V and J templates and assembled into clonotypes. Expanded or contracted clonotypes were those called significant by both edgeR and NoisET, with noise models trained on biological replicates. For edgeR calls, a false discovery rate-adjusted p below 0.01 and a log2 fold-change threshold of 1 were applied. As an exploratory analysis of dynamics, PCA with hierarchical clustering was applied to max-normalized trajectories of the 1000 most abundant clonotypes. Separately sequenced CD4+ and CD8+ repertoires were used to assign a CD4 or CD8 phenotype to each responding clone. Clones were called with MiXCR by TCRdb after fastp trimmed the public reads at Q25, and only in-frame beta chains were retained. Each record represents a unique CDR3 protein, reported with the most common genes and DNA among its rows. The V and J calls come from TCRdb's annotation, not from the publication. The sample contains 200,000 to 300,000 distinct CDR3 sequences, about 16% of them found a single time. 2.1% of the sample is in the top ten clones.

The germline V gene gives CDR1 as SGDLS and CDR2 as YYNGEE. Germline trimming amounts to 1 base on V and 4 bases on J, with 4 as the count of junction bases outside the gene matches. CDR3 length: 15 amino acids, cysteine to phenylalanine. The kept DNA is CDR3 alone, 45 bases in frame from the first base. Ficoll-Paque density gradient centrifugation was used to isolate PBMCs. This clonotype appeared a few times. Its cognate antigen has yet to be identified. Base qualities are not provided; no much larger clone lies one nucleotide away. The chain employs TRBV9 and TRBJ1-4, with TRBD1 matching 7 junction bases. The sequence derives from an adult woman who had mild COVID-19 (a few samples of this study predate the infection). The sample titles of this study are shuffled in the database, so cell type and time point are left out; the donor was told from shared clones. Material: PBMCs or a T cell subset sorted from them (not recorded which). The DNA reads TGTGCCAGCAGCGTAACCGGGACAGTTAATGAAAAACTGTTTTTT. It translates as CASSVTGTVNEKLFF.